This T cell receptor (beta chain) was sequenced in a study of Ad26.COV2.S vaccination and SARS-CoV-2 variants. Study context: The trial was COV1001 and the donor's arm was Ad26.COV2.S. Study results and limitations: Possible underestimation of total T cell responses by the TCR breadth and depth analyses was noted.

Germline CDR1 and CDR2: MNHNY and SVGAGI (reference sequence). The CDR3 consists of 14 residues. V was cut by 2 bases and J by 0 bases, with 7 bases left in between. Documented treatment: roughly 18 received Ad26.COV2.S at low or high dose, single or two shots; roughly five received placebo; per-sample allocation not given. Samples were taken on day 63 after the first vaccine or placebo injection. A Boston donor was an adult aged 18-55 years. Sequencing used immunoSEQ multiplex PCR; TCRdb keeps in-frame clones, though not all of them. The sample holds 300,000 to 400,000 clones, approximately 86% seen once. In its sample, this clone was seen once. Its antigen remains unknown.

This receptor was taken from a person between 18 and 60 years old who received the Ad26.COV2.S COVID-19 vaccine or a placebo. The rearrangement links TRBV6-6 to TRBJ1-1; tentatively, D is TRBD1 (5 bases). Sample: peripheral blood, taken in a trial of Ad26.COV2.S vaccine versus placebo. CDR3 sequence: CASSYGTLNTEAFF. CDR3 bases: TGTGCCAGCAGTTACGGGACCCTGAACACTGAAGCTTTCTTT.